The rows below give T cell receptor beta chains drawn from one sample of a study of identical twins. TCRdb reanalysed the 5' RACE reads using MiXCR and keeps one entry per CDR3 protein. The data contain about 720,000 distinct CDR3 sequences, over 15% of them singletons. This sample also belongs to another study, concerning T cells expressing NK-cell markers.

The sample consisted of PBMCs. The receptors were sampled from a woman under 30 in good health. The CDR3 runs from the conserved cysteine through the conserved F or W. The D gene is left open where the match is weak. The size field is filled for only some rows; it gives once, few, many or a size class.

clone_size	v_call	j_call	d_call	cdr3_aa	cdr3_nt
NA	TRBV11-2	TRBJ2-1	NA	CASSPVNEQFF	TGTGCCAGCAGCCCCGTTAACGAGCAGTTCTTC
NA	TRBV12-3/TRBV12-4	TRBJ2-5	TRBD1	CASRSGTGPSGTQYF	TGTGCCAGCAGATCCGGGACAGGGCCCAGCGGGACCCAGTACTTC
NA	TRBV2	TRBJ2-6	NA	CASSEFRAGANVLTF	TGTGCCAGCAGTGAATTTCGGGCCGGGGCCAACGTCCTGACTTTC
NA	TRBV27	TRBJ2-7	TRBD2	CASSSPTGTSGPNEQYF	TGTGCCAGCAGTTCCCCTACCGGGACTAGCGGGCCTAACGAGCAGTACTTC
few	TRBV3-1	TRBJ2-7	TRBD1	CASSLKLDRGVSGEQYF	TGTGCCAGCAGCCTCAAACTAGACAGGGGAGTTTCGGGCGAGCAGTACTTC
few	TRBV29-1	TRBJ2-1	NA	CSVLFALAAIYNEQFF	TGCAGCGTCCTCTTTGCGTTAGCGGCAATCTACAATGAGCAGTTCTTC
NA	TRBV7-9	TRBJ1-2	NA	CASSPLGTNYGYTF	TGTGCCAGCAGCCCTCTCGGGACTAACTATGGCTACACCTTC
few	TRBV9	TRBJ2-5	NA	CASSHRGDQETQYF	TGTGCCAGCAGCCACCGAGGCGACCAAGAGACCCAGTACTTC
few	TRBV6-5	TRBJ2-7	TRBD2	CASSYSMASGPYEQYF	TGTGCCAGCAGTTACTCAATGGCTAGCGGACCCTACGAGCAGTACTTC
few	TRBV20-1	TRBJ2-5	NA	CSAMRLETQYF	TGCAGTGCTATGCGCCTGGAGACCCAGTACTTC
few	TRBV25-1	TRBJ2-6	NA	CASSVGGTGANVLTF	TGTGCCAGCAGCGTGGGGGGCACTGGGGCCAACGTCCTGACTTTC
NA	TRBV7-9	TRBJ2-5	TRBD2	CASSSRREEETQYF	TGTGCCAGCAGCTCCCGCCGGGAGGAAGAGACCCAGTACTTC
few	TRBV4-3	TRBJ2-7	NA	CASSQDPVRGRGDEQYF	TGCGCCAGCAGCCAAGACCCCGTGAGAGGGCGAGGAGACGAGCAGTACTTC